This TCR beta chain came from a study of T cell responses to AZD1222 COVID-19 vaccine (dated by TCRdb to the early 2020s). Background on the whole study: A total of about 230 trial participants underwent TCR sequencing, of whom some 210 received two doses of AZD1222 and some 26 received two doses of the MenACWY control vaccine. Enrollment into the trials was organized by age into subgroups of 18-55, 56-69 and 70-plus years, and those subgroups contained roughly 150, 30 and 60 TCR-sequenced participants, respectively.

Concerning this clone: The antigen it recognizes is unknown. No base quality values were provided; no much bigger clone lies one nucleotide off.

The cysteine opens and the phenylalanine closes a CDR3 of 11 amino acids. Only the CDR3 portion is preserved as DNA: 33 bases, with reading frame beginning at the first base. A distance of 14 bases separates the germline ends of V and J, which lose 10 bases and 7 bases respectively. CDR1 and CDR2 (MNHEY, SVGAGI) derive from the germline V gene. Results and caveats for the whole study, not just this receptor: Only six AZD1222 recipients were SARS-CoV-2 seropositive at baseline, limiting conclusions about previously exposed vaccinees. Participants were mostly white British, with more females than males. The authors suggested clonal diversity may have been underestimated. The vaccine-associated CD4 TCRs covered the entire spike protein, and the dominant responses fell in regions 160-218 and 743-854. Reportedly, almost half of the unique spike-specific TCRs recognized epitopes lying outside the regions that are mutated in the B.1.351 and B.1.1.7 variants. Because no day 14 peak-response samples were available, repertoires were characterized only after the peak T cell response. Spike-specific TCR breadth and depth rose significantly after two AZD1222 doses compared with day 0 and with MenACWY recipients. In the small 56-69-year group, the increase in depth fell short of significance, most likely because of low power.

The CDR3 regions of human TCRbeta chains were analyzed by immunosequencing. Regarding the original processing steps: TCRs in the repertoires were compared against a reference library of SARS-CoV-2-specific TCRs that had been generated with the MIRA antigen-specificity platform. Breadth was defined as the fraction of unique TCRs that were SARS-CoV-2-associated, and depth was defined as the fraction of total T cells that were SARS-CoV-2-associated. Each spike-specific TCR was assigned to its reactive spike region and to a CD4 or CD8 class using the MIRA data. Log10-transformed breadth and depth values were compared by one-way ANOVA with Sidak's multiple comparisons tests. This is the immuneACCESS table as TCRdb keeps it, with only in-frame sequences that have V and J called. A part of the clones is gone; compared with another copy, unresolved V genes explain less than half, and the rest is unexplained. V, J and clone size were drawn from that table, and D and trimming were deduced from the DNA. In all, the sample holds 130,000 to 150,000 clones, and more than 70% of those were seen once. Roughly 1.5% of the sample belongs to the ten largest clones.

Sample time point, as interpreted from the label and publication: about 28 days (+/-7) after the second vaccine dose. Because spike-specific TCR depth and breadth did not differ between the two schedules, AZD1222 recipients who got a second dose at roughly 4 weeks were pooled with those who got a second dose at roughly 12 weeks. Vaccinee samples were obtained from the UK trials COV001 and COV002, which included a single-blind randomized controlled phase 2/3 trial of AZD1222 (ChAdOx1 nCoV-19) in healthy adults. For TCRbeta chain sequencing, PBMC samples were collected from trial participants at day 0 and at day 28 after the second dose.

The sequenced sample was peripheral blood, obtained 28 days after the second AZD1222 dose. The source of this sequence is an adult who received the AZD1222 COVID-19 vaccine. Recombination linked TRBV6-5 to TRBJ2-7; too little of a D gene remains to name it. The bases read TGTGCCACCGTAAATGTGGGTGAGCAGTACTTC. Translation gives CATVNVGEQYF.